A selection of T cell receptor beta chains follows, all from one sample in a study of blood T cell repertoires in COVID-19. Clones were sequenced by immunoSEQ multiplex PCR, and TCRdb holds only the in-frame ones, with some missing. The sample yields a few hundred thousand clones, more than 85% seen once. Sequenced sample: peripheral blood. These receptors were obtained from a young adult with COVID-19, enrolled during active disease. CDR3s include the opening cysteine and the closing phenylalanine or tryptophan. The D gene is left open where the match is weak. Size is omitted from some rows. Given values are once, few, many or a class for expanded clones.

. | 12 | TRBJ1-2 | . | TRBV10-1 | TGCGCCAGCAGGAAACAGGGAAGAGGCTACACCTTC | CASRKQGRGYTF
. | 14 | TRBJ2-3 | . | TRBV5-5 | TGTGCCAGCAGCATGGACCAGGGCTCCGGTACGCAGTATTTT | CASSMDQGSGTQYF
. | 17 | TRBJ2-3 | . | TRBV5-1 | TGCGCCAGCAGCCTGGCCCCGGAAAGACAGAGGACAGATACGCAGTATTTT | CASSLAPERQRTDTQYF
. | 12 | TRBJ2-5 | . | TRBV29-1 | TGCAGCGTGGAACCTGGGGGCGAGACCCAGTACTTC | CSVEPGGETQYF
. | 13 | TRBJ2-5 | . | TRBV9 | TGTGCCAGCAGCGTAGACTCAGCGCAGACCCAGTACTTC | CASSVDSAQTQYF
. | 14 | TRBJ2-1 | . | TRBV27 | TGTGCCAGCAGTTTAAGCCTCTCCTACAATGAGCAGTTCTTC | CASSLSLSYNEQFF
TRBD1 | 15 | TRBJ1-2 | . | TRBV5-4 | TGTGCCAGCAGTACTTATCAGGGGGCAGGCTATGGCTACACCTTC | CASSTYQGAGYGYTF
TRBD1 | 13 | TRBJ1-2 | . | TRBV7-9 | TGTGCAGGGTCATCCGGGACAGGGCTTGGCTACACCTTC | CAGSSGTGLGYTF
. | 13 | TRBJ1-2 | once | TRBV13 | TGTGCCAGCAGCTTAGTGCCAGGCCGAGGCTACACCTTC | CASSLVPGRGYTF
. | 17 | TRBJ2-2 | . | TRBV24-1 | TGTGCCACCAGCCGCCCAAACAGGGTCGGTGTTACCGGGGAGCTGTTTTTT | CATSRPNRVGVTGELFF
TRBD2 | 15 | TRBJ2-2 | . | TRBV7-9 | TGTGCCAGCAGGGCGTTAGCGGGAGGCACCGGGGAGCTGTTTTTT | CASRALAGGTGELFF
. | 15 | TRBJ1-5 | . | TRBV10-2 | TGCGCCAGCAGTGACCAAGAAGGGGGCAATCAGCCCCAGCATTTT | CASSDQEGGNQPQHF
TRBD1 | 15 | TRBJ2-5 | . | TRBV9 | TGTGCCAGCAGCGCCGGACAGGGGGCGGGGGAGACCCAGTACTTC | CASSAGQGAGETQYF